The sequence of this T cell receptor beta chain was determined in a study of response to subunit inactivated influenza vaccine. This clonotype was picked up a small number of times. V dropped 7 bases and J dropped 3; count of bases not matched to a gene: 9. The CDR3 contains 15 residues. The germline V gene has CDR1 SGHRS and CDR2 YFSETQ. TCRdb passed the RT-PCR reads through MiXCR, listing each CDR3 protein once. This sample has some 550,000 distinct CDR3 sequences, with under 25% found just once. In addition, the sample was reused for a study of T cells expressing NK-cell markers. As that study records: Scientists made TCR beta cDNA using 5'RACE template switching with UMIs.

The sequenced sample was CD4+ T cells sorted from PBMCs, obtained 11 to 12 days after vaccination. The chain combines TRBV5-1 with TRBJ2-5; 10 bases agree with TRBD1. The clonotype comes from a man aged 45 to 65 who received an inactivated influenza vaccine. CDR3 loop: CASRFGTGEEETQYF. The CDR3 DNA follows: TGCGCCAGCCGTTTCGGGACAGGGGAGGAAGAGACCCAGTACTTC.